This paragraph covers one TCR beta chain sequence. The antigen remains unidentified. The sample comes from a study of human CD8 memory T cell subsets. Study observations and caveats: Stem-like memory T cell repertoires seemed more diverse than precursor exhausted ones by Chao1 estimates.

TPEX cells were exhausted-like CCR7+ PD-1+ TIGIT+ early memory CD8+ T cells. The PBMC were taken from buffy coats given by healthy donors. Enriched by negative magnetic separation, total CD8+ T cells were obtained. UMI-labeled 5' RACE was used to make TCR beta libraries. Study processing details: Each TCR beta library had about 2,600 to 20,000 functional CDR3 beta clonotypes. TCRdb reanalyzed the 5' RACE reads and collapses them to one entry per CDR3 protein, without DNA. The V and J calls follow TCRdb's processing rather than the paper's. The sample includes thousands of distinct CDR3 sequences. This CDR3 is built from 14 residues. From germline, CDR1 is SQVTM and CDR2 ANQGSEA.

Sequenced material: CD8+ T cells from PBMCs. This chain uses TRBV29-1 with TRBJ2-7; TCRdb names TRBD1, which stays unverified in the absence of DNA. This receptor was taken from a human donor in good health. The CDR3 loop is CSVTPGQGGDEQYF.